This T cell receptor beta chain was sequenced for a study of CD4+ T cells in melanoma. Findings of the study overall: Diverse differentiation states were reported for melanoma neoantigen-specific CD4+ T cells. A reported correlation linked neoantigen-specific CD4+ T cells to CD8+, macrophage and B cell function.

Profiling relied on immunoSEQ multiplex PCR, and the TCRdb table lists in-frame clones only, not all of them. The data show roughly 140,000 clones, roughly 91% seen once. Regarding this clone: What it recognizes is unknown.

The clonotype originates from a human donor with melanoma.

CDR3: CASSEVPLGGGQNIQYF. CDR3 in DNA: TGTGCCAGCAGTGAAGTCCCCCTTGGAGGGGGTCAAAACATTCAGTACTTC. The chain couples TRBV6-1 to TRBJ2-4; either TRBD1 or TRBD2 may fit D (6 bases each). From germline, CDR1 is MNHNS and CDR2 SASEGT. Trimming shortened V by 1 base and J by 5 bases, and 18 bases separated the two germline ends. This CDR3 region has 17 residues.